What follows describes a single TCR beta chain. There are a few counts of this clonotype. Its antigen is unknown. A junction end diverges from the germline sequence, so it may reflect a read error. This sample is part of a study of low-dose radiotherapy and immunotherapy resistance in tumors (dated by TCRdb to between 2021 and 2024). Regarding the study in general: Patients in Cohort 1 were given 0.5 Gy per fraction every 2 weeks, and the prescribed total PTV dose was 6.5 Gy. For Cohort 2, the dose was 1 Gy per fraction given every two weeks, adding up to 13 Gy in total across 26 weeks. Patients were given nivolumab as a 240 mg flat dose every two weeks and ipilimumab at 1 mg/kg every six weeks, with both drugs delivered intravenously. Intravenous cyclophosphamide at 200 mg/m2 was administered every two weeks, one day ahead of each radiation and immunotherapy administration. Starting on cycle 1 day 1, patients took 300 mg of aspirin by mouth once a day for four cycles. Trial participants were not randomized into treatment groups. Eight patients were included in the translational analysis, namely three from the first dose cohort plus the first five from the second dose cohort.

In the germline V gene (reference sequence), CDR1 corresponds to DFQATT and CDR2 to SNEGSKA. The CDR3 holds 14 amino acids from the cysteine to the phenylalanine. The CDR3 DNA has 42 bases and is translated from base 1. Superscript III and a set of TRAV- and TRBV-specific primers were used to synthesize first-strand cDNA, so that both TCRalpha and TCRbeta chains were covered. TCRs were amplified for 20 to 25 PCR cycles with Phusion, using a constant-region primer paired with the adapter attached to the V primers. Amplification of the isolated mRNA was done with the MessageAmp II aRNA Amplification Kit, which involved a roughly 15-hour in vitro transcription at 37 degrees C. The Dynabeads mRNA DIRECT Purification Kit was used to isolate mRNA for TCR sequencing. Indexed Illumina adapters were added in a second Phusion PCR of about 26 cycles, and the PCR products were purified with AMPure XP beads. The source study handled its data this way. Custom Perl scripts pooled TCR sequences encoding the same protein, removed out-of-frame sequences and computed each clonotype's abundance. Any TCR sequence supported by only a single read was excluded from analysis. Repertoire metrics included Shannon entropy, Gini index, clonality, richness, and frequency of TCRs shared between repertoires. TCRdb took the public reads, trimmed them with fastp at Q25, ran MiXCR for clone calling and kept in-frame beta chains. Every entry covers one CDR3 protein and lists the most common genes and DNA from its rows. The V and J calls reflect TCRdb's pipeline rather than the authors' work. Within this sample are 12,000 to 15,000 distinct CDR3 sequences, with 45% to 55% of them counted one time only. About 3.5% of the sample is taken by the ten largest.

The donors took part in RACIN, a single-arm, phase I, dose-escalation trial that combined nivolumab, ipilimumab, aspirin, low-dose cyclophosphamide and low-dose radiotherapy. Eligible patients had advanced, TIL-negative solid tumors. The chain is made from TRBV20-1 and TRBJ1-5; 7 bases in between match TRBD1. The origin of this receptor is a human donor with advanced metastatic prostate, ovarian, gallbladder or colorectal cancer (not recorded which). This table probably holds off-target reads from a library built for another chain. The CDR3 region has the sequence CSARSVQGNQLQHF. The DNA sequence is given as TGCAGTGCTAGATCCGTACAGGGGAATCAGCTCCAGCATTTT.